One and the same sample provided the 25 T cell receptor beta chains below, sequenced in a study of neoadjuvant anti-PD-1 for oral cavity cancer. Sequencing used immunoSEQ multiplex PCR; TCRdb keeps in-frame clones, though not all of them. The sample has thousands of clones, under 55% seen once; the top ten hold about 25%. Here the sequenced sample was tumor tissue, taken before nivolumab (anti-PD-1) treatment. The receptors were gathered from a person between 40 and 80 years old with oral cavity squamous cell carcinoma.

V is TRBV4-2 and J is TRBJ1-5; 8 nucleotides align to TRBD1. The CDR3 has 19 amino acids. In germline, CDR1 is LGHNA, CDR2 YNFKEQ. V lost 3 bases to trimming and J lost 0 bases; unmatched junction nucleotides: 13. CDR3 sequence reads: CASSQDWTGSRVSNQPQHF. CDR3 in DNA: TGTGCCAGCAGCCAGGATTGGACAGGGTCCAGGGTTAGCAATCAGCCCCAGCATTTT.

There are a few counts of this clone. V and J are TRBV5-8 and TRBJ1-2; no firm D call. The CDR3 length is 14 residues. Trimming cost V 0 bases and J 3 bases, with 9 bases left between them. The germline V gene encodes CDR1 SGHTS and CDR2 YDEGEE. The CDR3 loop reads CASSLAGRDYGYTF. The DNA of the CDR3 is TGTGCCAGCAGCTTGGCCGGCAGAGACTATGGCTACACCTTC. Combining the CDR3 with reference TRBV5-8 and TRBJ1-2 gives the whole variable domain EAGVTQSPTHLIKTRGQQATLRCSPISGHTSVYWYQQALGLGLQFLLWYDEGEERNRGNFPPRFSGRQFPNYSSELNVNALELEDSALYLCASSLAGRDYGYTFGSGTRLTVV.

This chain joins TRBV9 and TRBJ1-6; weak D call: TRBD1 (6 bases). V gave up 6 bases and J gave up 8 bases, with 9 bases separating them. CDR3 length equals 12 residues. CDR1 is SGDLS and CDR2 is YYNGEE in the germline V gene. In DNA form, the CDR3 reads TGTGCCAGCACGACAGGAGATTCACCCCTCCACTTT. Amino acids: CASTTGDSPLHF.

This chain uses TRBV30 with TRBJ2-7; TRBD2 is a possible D gene (5 bases). Trimming pared 3 bases from V and 2 bases from J, leaving 11 bases between. Germline values: CDR1 GTSNPN, CDR2 SVGIG (reference sequence). The CDR3 contains 13 residues. The chain's CDR3 is CAWSRGAPYEQYF. In DNA, the CDR3 is TGTGCCTGGAGCCGGGGAGCACCCTACGAGCAGTACTTC.

In its sample, this clone was seen a few times. The chain combines TRBV5-1 with TRBJ2-7, with D uncertain. Germline CDR1 SGHRS, CDR2 YFSETQ. This CDR3 has 14 amino acids. The germline V and J ends were trimmed by 1 base and 1 base, with 9 bases remaining between them. DNA of the CDR3: TGCGCCAGCAGCTTGAGGTACGGTTCCTACGAGCAGTACTTC. Encoded protein: CASSLRYGSYEQYF.

The chain carries TRBV5-1 and TRBJ1-1; possibly TRBD1 for D (6 bases). CDR1 is SGHRS and CDR2 is YFSETQ in the germline V gene. V was pared by 0 bases and J by 1 base, with 10 bases between. This CDR3 contains 15 residues. In nucleotides, the CDR3 is TGCGCCAGCAGCTTGGCGGGGGGACAGAACACTGAAGCTTTCTTT. Amino acid sequence: CASSLAGGQNTEAFF.

V usage is TRBV28 and J usage is TRBJ1-2, with TRBD1 as a possible D gene (5 bases). Between the trimmed V and J ends, which lost 8 bases and 5 bases, there was a span of 15 bases. In germline, CDR1 is MDHEN, CDR2 SYDVKM. The CDR3 is 13 amino acids. DNA for the CDR3: TGTGCCAGCCGCCGGGGGTGGGGGTATGGCTACACCTTC. Residues: CASRRGWGYGYTF.

The CDR3 loop reads CASSSIDGFISYEQYF. The DNA of the CDR3 is TGTGCCAGCAGCTCCATTGACGGTTTCATCTCCTACGAGCAGTACTTC. The rearrangement links TRBV7-8 to TRBJ2-7; D remains unclear. The germline V gene has CDR1 SGHVS and CDR2 FQNEAQ. The CDR3 consists of 16 residues. V was cut by 4 bases and J by 0 bases, with 16 bases left in between. Full variable domain (outside the CDR3, taken from reference TRBV7-8 and TRBJ2-7): GAGVSQSPRYKVAKRGQDVALRCDPISGHVSLFWYQQALGQGPEFLTYFQNEAQLDKSGLPSDRFFAERPEGSVSTLKIQRTQQEDSAVYLCASSSIDGFISYEQYFGPGTRLTVT.

In its sample, this clone was seen a few times. The chain carries TRBV5-5 and TRBJ1-4, with TRBD1 identical over 7 bases. V shed 4 bases and J 2 bases; nucleotides not matched to a gene: 2. This CDR3 region has 14 residues. Germline V gene lookup returns CDR1 SGHKS and CDR2 YYEKEE (reference sequence). The CDR3 loop reads CASSPTGTNEKLFF. In DNA, the CDR3 is TGTGCCAGCAGCCCGACAGGGACTAATGAAAAACTGTTTTTT.

This clone was counted a single time. The chain uses TRBV9 and TRBJ2-3, with D perhaps matching TRBD2 (6 bases). The CDR3 has 15 amino acids. Per germline, CDR1 SGDLS and CDR2 YYNGEE. The germline V and J ends were trimmed by 4 bases and 2 bases, with 14 bases remaining between them. The CDR3 sequence is CASSRPGLNTDTQYF. CDR3 bases: TGTGCCAGCAGCCGTCCGGGACTGAACACAGATACGCAGTATTTT.

The CDR3 sequence: CASSKTRDQPQHF. The CDR3 region has the DNA TGTGCCAGCAGCAAGACCAGGGATCAGCCCCAGCATTTT. The V call is TRBV21-1, the J call TRBJ1-5; the listed D gene, TRBD1, was not tested against the DNA. TRBV21-1 is classified as a pseudogene. CDR3 length: 13 amino acids.

This clone showed up just a few times. The chain recombines TRBV21-1 with TRBJ2-7. TRBV21-1 is assigned pseudogene status. This CDR3 comprises 15 residues. Written as DNA, the CDR3 is TGTGCCAGCAGAAGAATAGATTGGCCCTCCTACGAGCAGTACTTC. Its translation is CASRRIDWPSYEQYF.

V and J are TRBV27 and TRBJ1-1, with D unclear. The V and J ends lost 10 bases and 0 bases respectively, with 12 bases between them. Germline CDR1 reads MNHEY; CDR2 reads SMNVEV (reference sequence). The CDR3 extends over 13 amino acids. Written as DNA, the CDR3 is TGTGCCAACATCGGGTTAATGAACACTGAAGCTTTCTTT. Translation: CANIGLMNTEAFF.

V usage is TRBV5-1 and J usage is TRBJ2-1; TRBD1 might be the D (6 bases). V was cut by 4 bases and J by 0 bases, with 14 bases left in between. This CDR3 region has 16 residues. Germline lookup yields CDR1 SGHRS and CDR2 YFSETQ. Written as DNA, the CDR3 is TGCGCCAGCAGCCCCGGACAGCTAAGCTCCTACAATGAGCAGTTCTTC. Residues: CASSPGQLSSYNEQFF.

In this sample, this clone turned up a few times. This chain connects TRBV4-3 to TRBJ1-1; no clear D. Trimming cost V 0 bases and J 1 base, with 6 bases left between them. The germline CDR1 and CDR2 sequences are LGHNA and YSLEER. This CDR3 has 14 amino acids. CDR3 sequence reads: CASSQDRGNTEAFF. The DNA of the CDR3 is TGCGCCAGCAGCCAAGATAGAGGGAACACTGAAGCTTTCTTT.

V and J are TRBV28 and TRBJ2-7; D perhaps matches TRBD1 (5 bases). This CDR3 region has 11 residues. The V and J ends lost 5 bases and 10 bases respectively, with 12 bases between them. The V gene's germline CDR1 is MDHEN and CDR2 SYDVKM. The CDR3 protein is CASSLRVSQYF. In DNA form, the CDR3 reads TGTGCCAGCAGTCTCAGGGTCAGTCAGTACTTC.

This clone has more than one count but fewer than ten. The V gene is TRBV29-1, the J gene TRBJ2-1, with D hard to call. The CDR3 sequence is 12 residues long. The ends were cut back, 4 bases at V and 6 bases at J, with 10 bases in the middle. The germline V gene encodes CDR1 SQVTM and CDR2 ANQGSEA. The CDR3 region is CSVGVSPNEQFF. CDR3 in DNA: TGCAGCGTTGGTGTCAGTCCCAATGAGCAGTTCTTC.

The J gene is TRBJ1-5, the V gene TRBV18, with D unresolved. This CDR3 has 14 amino acids. The V gene lost 1 base and the J gene lost 7 bases, with 11 bases spanning the gap. Germline assignment: CDR1 KGHSH and CDR2 LQKENI. CDR3 in DNA: TGTGCCAGCTCACCACAGGGCTCCCCGCAGCCCCAGCATTTT. It yields the protein CASSPQGSPQPQHF.

This clone is termed medium-sized. The rearrangement uses TRBV5-4 and TRBJ1-6; the match to TRBD1 covers 7 bases. Germline V CDR1 and CDR2: SGHNT, YYREEE (reference sequence). The length of the CDR3 is 14 residues. Trimming took 4 bases from V and 6 from J; bases not matched to a gene: 4. CDR3 sequence: CASSRGQFNSPLHF. The CDR3 nucleotides read TGTGCCAGCAGCCGGGGACAGTTTAATTCACCCCTCCACTTT.

The chain joins TRBV6-6 to TRBJ2-1, with D maybe TRBD1 (6 bases). CDR1 and CDR2 (germline): MNHNY, SVGAGI (reference sequence). Trimming took off 5 bases at V and 12 bases at J, with 20 bases between the two ends. The length of the CDR3 is 14 residues. For the CDR3, the DNA is TGTGCCAGCAGTCTCGGGACACTTGTTTGGGGGCAGTTCTTC. Encoded protein: CASSLGTLVWGQFF.

This clone was counted only a few times. The chain links TRBV27 to TRBJ1-1; D might be TRBD1 (5 bases). The CDR3 has 16 amino acids. Trimming left V 4 bases short and J 1 base short, with 16 bases between. The germline gives CDR1 MNHEY, CDR2 SMNVEV (reference sequence). The CDR3 nucleotides are TGTGCCAGCAGTTCATCCGGGGGGGTTAAGAACACTGAAGCTTTCTTT. Protein: CASSSSGGVKNTEAFF.

The chain's CDR3 is CSAYSRETQYF. In nucleotides, the CDR3 is TGCAGTGCTTACTCGAGGGAGACCCAGTACTTC. The chain couples TRBV20-1 to TRBJ2-5; D is undetermined. Germline CDR1 DFQATT, CDR2 SNEGSKA (reference sequence). The CDR3 length is 11 residues. V was shortened by 5 bases and J by 5 bases, with 9 bases between the two germline ends.

By sample share, this clone is medium-sized (0.01 to 0.1%). J is TRBJ1-2 and V is TRBV4-2; 10 bases agree with TRBD1. The CDR3 spans 15 residues. Unmatched junction bases numbered 5, after V lost 3 bases and J lost 4 bases. CDR1 and CDR2 (germline): LGHNA, YNFKEQ. The CDR3 DNA is TGTGCCAGCAGCCACCCGACAGGGGGCGGCTATGGCTACACCTTC. Amino acids: CASSHPTGGGYGYTF.

The chain links TRBV7-9 to TRBJ1-4, with D unclear. The V end was cut by 4 bases, the J end by 0 bases, with 12 bases between. The CDR3 sequence is 16 residues long. Germline assignment: CDR1 SEHNR and CDR2 FQNEAQ (reference sequence). In DNA, the CDR3 is TGTGCCAGCAGCTCGCCGAGACGGGCAACTAATGAAAAACTGTTTTTT. The encoded protein is CASSSPRRATNEKLFF.

This clone was counted only a few times. The gene calls are TRBV5-1 and TRBJ1-2; D remains unclear. The germline CDR1 and CDR2 sequences are SGHRS and YFSETQ. V was cut by 4 bases and J by 2 bases, with 12 bases left in between. The CDR3 runs 14 residues. The CDR3 DNA is TGCGCCAGCAGCCCCGGACTCCCAAACTATGGCTACACCTTC. Its translation is CASSPGLPNYGYTF.